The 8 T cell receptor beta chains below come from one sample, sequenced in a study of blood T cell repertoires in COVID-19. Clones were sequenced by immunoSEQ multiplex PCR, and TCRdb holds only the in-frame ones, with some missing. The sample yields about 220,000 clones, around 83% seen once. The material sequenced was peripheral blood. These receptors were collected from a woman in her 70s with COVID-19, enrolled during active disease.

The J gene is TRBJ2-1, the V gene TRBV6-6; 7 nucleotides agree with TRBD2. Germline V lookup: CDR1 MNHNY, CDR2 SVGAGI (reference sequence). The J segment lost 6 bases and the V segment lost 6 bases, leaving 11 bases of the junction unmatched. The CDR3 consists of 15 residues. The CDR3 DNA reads TGTGCCAGCAGAGGCACGGGGGAGGGCGGCAATGAGCAGTTCTTC. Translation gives CASRGTGEGGNEQFF.

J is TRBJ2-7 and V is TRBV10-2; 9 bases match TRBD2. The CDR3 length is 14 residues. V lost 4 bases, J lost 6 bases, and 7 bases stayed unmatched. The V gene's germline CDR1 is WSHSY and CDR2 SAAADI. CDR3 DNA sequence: TGCGCCAGCAGTGGGACCGGGACTAGCTTCGAGCAGTACTTC. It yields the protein CASSGTGTSFEQYF.

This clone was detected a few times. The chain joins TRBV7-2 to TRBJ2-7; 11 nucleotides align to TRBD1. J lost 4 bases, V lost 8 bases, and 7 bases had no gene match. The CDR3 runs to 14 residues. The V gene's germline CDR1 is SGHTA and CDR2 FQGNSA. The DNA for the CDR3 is TGTGCCAGCGGGTGGACAGGGGGCCTTTACGAGCAGTACTTC. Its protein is CASGWTGGLYEQYF.

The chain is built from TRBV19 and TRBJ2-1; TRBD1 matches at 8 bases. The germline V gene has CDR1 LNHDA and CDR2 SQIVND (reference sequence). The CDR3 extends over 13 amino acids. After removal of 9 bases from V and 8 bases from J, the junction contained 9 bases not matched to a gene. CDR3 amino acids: CASNPGGSYEQFF. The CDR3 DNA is TGTGCCAGCAACCCAGGGGGCTCATATGAGCAGTTCTTC.

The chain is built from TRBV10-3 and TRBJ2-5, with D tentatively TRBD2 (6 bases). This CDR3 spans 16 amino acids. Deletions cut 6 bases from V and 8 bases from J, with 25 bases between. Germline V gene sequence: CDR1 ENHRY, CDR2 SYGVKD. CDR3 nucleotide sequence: TGTGCCATCAGCGACCCTTCTTCTGTAGGGCGGGGTACCCAGTACTTC. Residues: CAISDPSSVGRGTQYF.

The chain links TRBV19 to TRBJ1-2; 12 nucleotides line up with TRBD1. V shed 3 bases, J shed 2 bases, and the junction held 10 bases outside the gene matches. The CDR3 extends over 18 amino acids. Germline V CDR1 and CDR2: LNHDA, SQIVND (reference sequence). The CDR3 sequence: CASSIRTPGTGGNYGYTF. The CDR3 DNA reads TGTGCCAGTAGTATTAGAACTCCTGGGACAGGGGGCAACTATGGCTACACCTTC.

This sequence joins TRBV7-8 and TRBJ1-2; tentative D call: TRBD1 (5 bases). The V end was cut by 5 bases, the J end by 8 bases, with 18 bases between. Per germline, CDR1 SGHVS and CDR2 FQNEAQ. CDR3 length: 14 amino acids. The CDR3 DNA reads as TGTGCCAGCAGCCCGGGGGGTTCAACACGCGGCTACACCTTC. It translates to CASSPGGSTRGYTF. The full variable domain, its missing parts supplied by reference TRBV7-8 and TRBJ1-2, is GAGVSQSPRYKVAKRGQDVALRCDPISGHVSLFWYQQALGQGPEFLTYFQNEAQLDKSGLPSDRFFAERPEGSVSTLKIQRTQQEDSAVYLCASSPGGSTRGYTFGSGTRLTVV.

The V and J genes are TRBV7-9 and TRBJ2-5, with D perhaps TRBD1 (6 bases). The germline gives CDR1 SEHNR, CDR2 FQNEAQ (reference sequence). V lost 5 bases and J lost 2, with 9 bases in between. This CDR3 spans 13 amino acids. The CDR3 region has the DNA TGTGCCAGCAGCCGAACAGGGCAAGAGACCCAGTACTTC. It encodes CASSRTGQETQYF.